This TCR beta chain was documented in a study of T cell repertoires in cytomegalovirus infection. Looking at the study overall: Public TCR beta signatures indicated both CMV infection and matching HLA type.

TCRdb reprocessed the reads via MiXCR and lists one record per CDR3 protein. The data show about 130,000 distinct CDR3 sequences, roughly a quarter seen once. The sample holds a few counts of this clonotype. Antigen unknown. The CDR3 contains 13 residues. With 5 bases clipped from V and 7 bases from J, the junction kept 5 bases outside the gene matches. The receptor was derived from a human donor in good health (CMV status not recorded). Some clones in this sample may be carry-over from other donors' samples. V gene TRBV12-3 or TRBV12-4 combines with J gene TRBJ1-2, with TRBD1 matching over 9 bases. Sequences were obtained from PBMCs, sequenced either directly or after in vitro stimulation (not recorded which). The CDR3 spells CASSPRTGVGYTF. The CDR3 region has the DNA TGTGCCAGCAGTCCACGGACAGGGGTTGGCTACACCTTC.